This T cell receptor beta chain was sequenced in a study of T cell responses to AZD1222 COVID-19 vaccine. Study-wide points: Recipients of two AZD1222 doses showed rising Spike-specific TCR breadth and depth.

On this clone itself: Antigen unknown.

Repertoires were generated with immunoSEQ multiplex PCR, while TCRdb's copy carries only in-frame clones and drops some. In the table there are around 140,000 clones, 90% to 95% of which are singletons. In germline, CDR1 is MNHEY, CDR2 SVGAGI. Trimming pared 7 bases from V and 8 bases from J, leaving 23 bases between. This CDR3 is built from 15 residues. Source: peripheral blood, taken on day 0 of AZD1222 vaccination. This TCR was recovered from an adult in good health. The genes are TRBV6-5 and TRBJ1-2, with D possibly TRBD1 on 5 matching bases. The DNA of the CDR3 is TGTGCCAGCAAGGGCAGGGTACCAGCCAGAGGCGGCTACACCTTC. It translates to CASKGRVPARGGYTF.